This TCR beta chain was captured by sequencing in a study of cytomegalovirus exposure and HLA in healthy donors. Broader study findings: TCR beta chains numbering 164 were designated cytomegalovirus-associated. Most TCR sequences showed up rarely, but some public TCRs showed up in many donors. Available immune exposure information was restricted to CMV serostatus only. Equally common other TCR beta chains were less clonally expanded than HLA-associated ones, a later analysis found.

V shed 6 bases, J shed 4 bases, and the junction held 6 bases outside the gene matches. The CDR3 has 14 amino acids. Primers for the PCR totalled 60 Vbeta and 13 Jbeta. TCRdb's copy holds only in-frame clones and misses some; the assay was immunoSEQ multiplex PCR. The table has 90,000 to 150,000 clones, around 81% seen once. Points on this clone: Its antigen is undetermined.

Sequenced material: PBMCs. The J gene is TRBJ1-2, the V gene TRBV23-1; the match to TRBD1 covers 9 bases. TRBV23-1 is flagged as an ORF with uncertain function. The clonotype was recovered from a woman aged 35 to 49 in good health and CMV-seronegative. The CDR3 here is CASRKQGAGYGYTF. CDR3 in DNA: TGCGCCAGCAGGAAACAGGGGGCCGGCTATGGCTACACCTTC.